Below are 30 T cell receptor beta chains sequenced from a single sample in a study of T cell responses to AZD1222 COVID-19 vaccine. Profiled with immunoSEQ multiplex PCR; TCRdb holds only in-frame clones, not every one. The table shows nearly 95,000 clones, with 80% to 90% occurring only once. This material consisted of peripheral blood, taken 28 days after the second AZD1222 dose. The receptor set was obtained from an adult who received the AZD1222 COVID-19 vaccine.

The V call is TRBV5-6, the J call TRBJ1-3; unclear D gene. Germline CDR1 and CDR2: SGHDT and YYEEEE. This CDR3 is built from 13 residues. The V gene lost 6 bases and the J gene lost 1 base, with 8 bases spanning the gap. CDR3 sequence reads: CASTFRSGNTIYF. In nucleotides, the CDR3 is TGTGCCAGCACTTTCAGGTCTGGAAACACCATATATTTT. Together with reference TRBV5-6 and TRBJ1-3, the CDR3 gives the full variable domain: DAGVTQSPTHLIKTRGQQVTLRCSPKSGHDTVSWYQQALGQGPQFIFQYYEEEERQRGNFPDRFSGHQFPNYSSELNVNALLLGDSALYLCASTFRSGNTIYFGEGSWLTVV.

Turning to this clone: The sample contains more than one DNA sequence encoding this CDR3. The chain employs TRBV30 and TRBJ1-3; D is perhaps TRBD1 (6 bases). In germline, CDR1 is GTSNPN, CDR2 SVGIG (reference sequence). CDR3 length: 13 amino acids. Deletions cut 0 bases from V and 5 bases from J, with 8 bases between. The CDR3 protein is CAWSVGGRNTIYF. Here the CDR3 DNA reads TGTGCCTGGAGTGTTGGGGGCCGAAACACCATATATTTT. Supplemented by reference TRBV30 and TRBJ1-3, the full variable domain reads SQTIHQWPATLVQPVGSPLSLECTVEGTSNPNLYWYRQAAGRGLQLLFYSVGIGQISSEVPQNLSASRPQDRQFILSSKKLLLSDSGFYLCAWSVGGRNTIYFGEGSWLTVV.

V gene TRBV28 combines with J gene TRBJ2-1, with D perhaps TRBD1 or TRBD2 (5 bases each). The CDR3 loop spans 15 amino acids. CDR1 is MDHEN, CDR2 SYDVKM, per germline. V dropped 4 bases and J dropped 0 bases, with 10 bases sitting between them. Written as DNA, the CDR3 is TGTGCCAGCAGTTCGCCAGGGAGCTCCTACAATGAGCAGTTCTTC. As protein: CASSSPGSSYNEQFF.

The V gene is TRBV11-2, the J gene TRBJ2-3, with 8 bases fitting TRBD1. The CDR3 length is 15 residues. The germline CDR1 and CDR2 sequences are SGHAT and FQNNGV. J was trimmed by 1 base and V by 3 bases; bases with no gene match: 3. The CDR3 DNA is TGTGCCAGCAGCTTGGACAGGGCCGGCACAGATACGCAGTATTTT. This translates into CASSLDRAGTDTQYF.

This chain uses TRBV6-2 or TRBV6-3 with TRBJ2-3; D is unclear. The CDR3 extends over 12 amino acids. CDR1 is MNHEY, CDR2 SVGEGT, per germline. V was pared by 6 bases and J by 2 bases, with 6 bases between. The CDR3 DNA reads as TGTGCCAGCAGCGGTTCCACAGATACGCAGTATTTT. As protein: CASSGSTDTQYF.

The V gene is TRBV19, the J gene TRBJ1-3; D might be TRBD1 (5 bases). The CDR3 totals 15 residues. CDR1 LNHDA and CDR2 SQIVND come from the germline V gene (reference sequence). V gave up 1 base and J gave up 2 bases, with 9 bases separating them. CDR3 coding DNA: TGTGCCAGTAGTATAGCAGCCAGGGCTGGAAACACCATATATTTT. Translation gives CASSIAARAGNTIYF.

The chain uses TRBV3-1 (or the pseudogene TRBV3-2) and TRBJ2-1; D gene uncertain. The V end lost 5 bases, the J end lost 6 bases, and 5 bases lay between the germline ends. Germline V gives CDR1 LGHDT, CDR2 YNNKEL (reference sequence). This CDR3 is 11 amino acids long. CDR3 DNA sequence: TGTGCCAGCAGCACTACCAATGAGCAGTTCTTC. This encodes CASSTTNEQFF.

This rearrangement joins TRBV7-3 to TRBJ2-2; 9 bases agree with TRBD1. V dropped 5 bases and J dropped 5; count of bases not matched to a gene: 6. The CDR3 loop spans 15 amino acids. CDR1 and CDR2 from the germline V gene are SGHTA and FQGTGA. CDR3 bases: TGTGCCAGCAGCCCACAGGGGGCATGGACCGGGGAGCTGTTTTTT. Amino acid sequence: CASSPQGAWTGELFF.

Comment on this clone: This sample also contains other DNA sequences that code for the same CDR3. The chain is built from TRBV27 and TRBJ2-1; a possible D gene is TRBD1 (5 bases). This CDR3 comprises 15 residues. V shed 8 bases and J shed 8 bases, with 22 bases lying between them. CDR1 is MNHEY, CDR2 SMNVEV, per germline (reference sequence). CDR3 nucleotides: TGTGCCAGCGCCATTAGGCCGAAGGGGAACTATGAGCAGTTCTTC. As protein: CASAIRPKGNYEQFF.

The chain has TRBV30 and TRBJ2-1; TRBD1 agrees at 9 bases. This CDR3 spans 15 amino acids. The trim removed 5 bases at V and 3 bases at J, leaving 8 bases unmatched. Germline V gene data show CDR1 as GTSNPN and CDR2 as SVGIG (reference sequence). This chain's CDR3 is CAWVTGTGFYNEQFF. As DNA, the CDR3 is TGTGCCTGGGTCACCGGGACAGGGTTCTACAATGAGCAGTTCTTC.

This chain links TRBV6-2 or TRBV6-3 with TRBJ1-1, with D maybe TRBD1 (6 bases). Trimming stripped 5 bases from V and 1 base from J, with 14 bases between. Germline lookup yields CDR1 MNHEY and CDR2 SVGEGT. The CDR3 consists of 15 residues. The CDR3, as DNA: TGTGCCAGCAGTCCCCACGACAGGCGGAACACTGAAGCTTTCTTT. As protein: CASSPHDRRNTEAFF.

V is TRBV27 and J is TRBJ1-1, with D unclear. The CDR3 length is 16 residues. Germline assignment: CDR1 MNHEY and CDR2 SMNVEV (reference sequence). V was shortened by 6 bases and J by 0 bases, with 17 bases between the two germline ends. The CDR3 DNA is TGTGCCAGCAGGCACCTTCGACCTACTCTGAACACTGAAGCTTTCTTT. It translates to CASRHLRPTLNTEAFF.

V gene TRBV6-5 combines with J gene TRBJ1-4; D ambiguous. Trimming stripped 8 bases from V and 4 bases from J, with 17 bases between. CDR3 size: 15 residues. Germline CDR1 is MNHEY and CDR2 is SVGAGI. The CDR3 coding sequence is TGTGCCAGCGGGATACGGGGAGGGAGTAATGAAAAACTGTTTTTT. It yields the protein CASGIRGGSNEKLFF.

This clone was picked up one time. The CDR3 region is CASSPRGDHNEKLFF. The CDR3 nucleotides read TGTGCCAGCAGCCCTCGTGGGGACCATAATGAAAAACTGTTTTTT. The chain links TRBV9 to TRBJ1-4; perhaps TRBD1 as D (5 bases). Germline CDR1 is SGDLS and CDR2 is YYNGEE. CDR3 length: 15 residues. Trimming pared 4 bases from V and 4 bases from J, leaving 14 bases between.

The J gene is TRBJ2-1, the V gene TRBV6-6; tentative D call: TRBD2 (5 bases). The CDR3 consists of 20 residues. Germline values: CDR1 MNHNY, CDR2 SVGAGI (reference sequence). V lost 5 bases, J lost 7 bases, and 33 bases lay in between. The CDR3 coding sequence is TGTGCCAGCAGTCCCTTGTATGTACCGGGAACCCCTTTAGAGAGTAATGAGCAGTTCTTC. Translation: CASSPLYVPGTPLESNEQFF.

The rearrangement joins TRBV2 to TRBJ2-2, with D hard to call. The CDR3 extends over 13 amino acids. V lost 5 bases and J lost 3, with 7 bases in between. Germline V gives CDR1 SNHLY, CDR2 FYNNEI. Here the CDR3 reads CASSSDYTGELFF. The DNA of the CDR3 is TGTGCCAGCAGTAGCGACTACACCGGGGAGCTGTTTTTT. The full variable domain, completed using reference TRBV2 and TRBJ2-2, is EPEVTQTPSHQVTQMGQEVILRCVPISNHLYFYWYRQILGQKVEFLVSFYNNEISEKSEIFDDQFSVERPDGSNFTLKIRSTKLEDSAMYFCASSSDYTGELFFGEGSRLTVL.

The sample holds one count of this clone. V gene TRBV6-2 or TRBV6-3 combines with J gene TRBJ1-5; possible D gene TRBD1, 6 bases. This CDR3 is built from 14 residues. V shed 4 bases and J shed 1 base, with 8 bases lying between them. CDR1 and CDR2 (germline): MNHEY, SVGEGT. CDR3: CASSWGHSNQPQHF. The CDR3 nucleotides read TGTGCCAGCAGTTGGGGACACAGCAATCAGCCCCAGCATTTT.

The rearrangement links TRBV19 to TRBJ1-1; 8 nucleotides match TRBD1. V was pared by 6 bases and J by 2 bases, with 5 bases of the junction left unmatched. Per the germline V gene, CDR1 is LNHDA and CDR2 is SQIVND (reference sequence). CDR3 length: 14 residues. For the CDR3, the DNA is TGTGCCAGTAGGGGACAGGAATTCAACACTGAAGCTTTCTTT. Its protein product is CASRGQEFNTEAFF.

The chain links TRBV5-1 to TRBJ2-1, with D possibly being TRBD2 (6 bases). The CDR3 extends over 15 amino acids. V was clipped by 5 bases and J by 8 bases, with 20 bases between them. Germline CDR1 and CDR2: SGHRS and YFSETQ. In nucleotides, the CDR3 is TGCGCCAGCAGGCCCGGGACTGCCCCGTCCTATGAGCAGTTCTTC. It translates to CASRPGTAPSYEQFF.

This chain connects TRBV12-3 or TRBV12-4 to TRBJ1-6; D unresolved. The CDR3 contains 13 residues. With 1 base removed from V and 10 bases from J, the gap between germline ends came to 8 bases. The CDR3 DNA follows: TGTGCCAGCAGTTTAGTTATTCGATCACCCCTCCACTTT. Its protein product is CASSLVIRSPLHF.

The chain employs TRBV4-3 and TRBJ2-1; tentative D call: TRBD1 (6 bases). CDR1 is LGHNA, CDR2 YSLEER, per germline. The CDR3 has 15 residues. V was cut by 4 bases and J by 5 bases, with 15 bases left in between. CDR3 protein: CASSLGQHRDNEQFF. The CDR3 region has the DNA TGCGCCAGCAGCCTAGGGCAACACAGGGACAATGAGCAGTTCTTC.

The chain links TRBV3-1 (or the pseudogene TRBV3-2) to TRBJ2-7; 9 positions agree with TRBD1. V shed 1 base, J shed 4 bases, and the junction held 2 bases outside the gene matches. CDR3 length: 14 amino acids. CDR1 and CDR2 (germline): LGHDT, YNNKEL (reference sequence). CDR3 nucleotides: TGTGCCAGCAGCCAAGCTGGACAGGGGTACGAGCAGTACTTC. Protein sequence: CASSQAGQGYEQYF.

The V call is TRBV30, the J call TRBJ1-6; D gene ambiguous. Deletions cut 3 bases from V and 11 bases from J, with 11 bases between. This CDR3 is built from 12 residues. CDR1 GTSNPN and CDR2 SVGIG come from the germline V gene (reference sequence). CDR3 sequence: CAWRAFLTPLHF. The CDR3 coding sequence is TGTGCCTGGAGGGCGTTTCTAACACCCCTCCACTTT.

This chain connects TRBV11-3 to TRBJ2-2; maybe TRBD1 (6 bases). V dropped 0 bases and J dropped 5 bases, with 10 bases sitting between them. The CDR3 sequence is 15 residues long. CDR1 and CDR2 (germline): SGHNT, YENEEA. CDR3 nucleotide sequence: TGTGCCAGCAGCTTAGATCCAGGGGAAACCGGGGAGCTGTTTTTT. Translation gives CASSLDPGETGELFF.

The rearrangement joins TRBV5-1 to TRBJ2-3; TRBD2 agrees at 13 bases. With 0 bases clipped from V and 3 bases from J, the junction kept 7 bases outside the gene matches. This CDR3 is built from 18 residues. From germline, CDR1 is SGHRS and CDR2 YFSETQ. The CDR3: CASSLGMGLAGLTDTQYF. CDR3 DNA: TGCGCCAGCAGCTTGGGTATGGGACTAGCGGGATTGACAGATACGCAGTATTTT.

The chain recombines TRBV11-3 with TRBJ1-2; D gene ambiguous. From germline, CDR1 is SGHNT and CDR2 YENEEA. V lost 5 bases and J 2 bases, leaving 21 bases between the germline ends. CDR3 length equals 17 residues. Here the CDR3 reads CASSDRSGEVINYGYTF. CDR3 nucleotide sequence: TGTGCCAGCAGCGATAGATCGGGTGAGGTTATCAACTATGGCTACACCTTC.

This chain links TRBV27 with TRBJ1-6; TRBD1 might be the D (5 bases). Germline CDR1 reads MNHEY; CDR2 reads SMNVEV (reference sequence). The CDR3 runs 14 residues. The germline V and J ends were trimmed by 5 bases and 10 bases, with 15 bases remaining between them. DNA for the CDR3: TGTGCCAGCAGTGGACCGGGACTGGGGTCACCCCTCCACTTT. Translating gives CASSGPGLGSPLHF.

CDR3 protein: CASSTYAGTGAGYGYTF. The CDR3 nucleotides read TGTGCCAGCAGTACCTACGCCGGGACAGGGGCTGGCTATGGCTACACCTTC. This chain joins TRBV6-4 and TRBJ1-2; 10 bases line up with TRBD1. V lost 5 bases, J lost 4 bases, and 13 bases stayed unmatched. This CDR3 has 17 residues. Germline values: CDR1 MRHNA, CDR2 SNTAGT.

The table lists this clone with a count of one. V and J are TRBV7-7 and TRBJ2-1; D remains ambiguous. CDR1 is SSHAT and CDR2 is FNYEAQ in the germline V gene (reference sequence). This CDR3 has 13 amino acids. The CDR3 loop reads CASSHRWDNEQFF. CDR3 nucleotides: TGTGCTAGCTCCCACAGATGGGACAATGAGCAGTTCTTC.

This chain connects TRBV7-2 to TRBJ1-2, with a tentative D call TRBD1 (5 bases). Trimming cost V 6 bases and J 5 bases, with 13 bases left between them. The CDR3 is made up of 13 amino acids. Germline-derived CDR1 and CDR2 are SGHTA and FQGNSA. The CDR3 coding sequence is TGTGCCAGCAGACCAATGTCAGGGTATGGCTACACCTTC. The encoded protein is CASRPMSGYGYTF.